This TCR beta chain was identified during a study of T cells in localized non-small cell lung cancer. CDR3 length equals 14 residues. From germline, CDR1 is LNHDA and CDR2 SQIVND (reference sequence). J lost 5 bases, V lost 6 bases, and 8 bases had no gene match. Profiling relied on immunoSEQ multiplex PCR, and the TCRdb table lists in-frame clones only, not all of them. The profile shows 20,000 to 30,000 clones, about 90% of them singletons. The material was peripheral blood, obtained before any cancer treatment. V is TRBV19 and J is TRBJ2-3, with 7 bases identical to TRBD2. The receptor comes from a woman aged 35 to 70 with stage I lung adenocarcinoma. Written as DNA, the CDR3 is TGTGCCAGTAGCGGACTAGTAGTGGTAGATACGCAGTATTTT. Residues: CASSGLVVVDTQYF.